These 32 T cell receptor beta chains came from one sample sequenced in a study of T cell repertoires in cytomegalovirus infection. These receptors' antigens are unknown. TCRdb reprocessed the reads with MiXCR, giving one entry per CDR3 protein. The table includes about half a million distinct CDR3 sequences, roughly a third detected once. The starting material was cultured PBMCs, obtained from culture after CMV antigen stimulation. These receptors all stem from a human donor in good health (CMV status not recorded). Some clones in this sample may be carry-over from other donors' samples.

The genes are TRBV10-3 and TRBJ1-1; 9 positions agree with TRBD1. The germline CDR1 and CDR2 sequences are ENHRY and SYGVKD. The V gene end was trimmed by 6 bases and the J gene end by 4 bases; junction bases not matched to a gene: 6. The CDR3 is 14 residues long. The CDR3 DNA sequence: TGTGCCATCAGAACCGGGACAGGGACCACTGAAGCTTTCTTT. This encodes CAIRTGTGTTEAFF.

The table lists this clonotype with a few counts. This chain connects TRBV27 to TRBJ2-3; possible D gene TRBD2, 6 bases. Germline V CDR1 and CDR2: MNHEY, SMNVEV (reference sequence). V dropped 6 bases and J dropped 1 base, with 11 bases sitting between them. The CDR3 contains 14 residues. CDR3 protein: CASRPGLGTDTQYF. Written as DNA, the CDR3 is TGTGCCAGCAGACCGGGACTGGGCACAGATACGCAGTATTTT.

This clonotype was detected only a few times. V is TRBV5-5 and J is TRBJ2-5, with D unclear. CDR1 and CDR2 from the germline V gene are SGHKS and YYEKEE (reference sequence). The CDR3 sequence is 18 residues long. V lost 0 bases, J lost 1 base, and 19 bases lay in between. CDR3 region: CASSLAPRSGFLQETQYF. In nucleotides, the CDR3 is TGTGCCAGCAGCTTGGCCCCAAGGTCTGGCTTCCTCCAAGAGACCCAGTACTTC.

This clonotype was observed a handful of times. The rearrangement uses TRBV20-1 and TRBJ2-5; D call uncertain. The V end was cut by 0 bases, the J end by 5 bases, with 10 bases between. Germline CDR1 is DFQATT and CDR2 is SNEGSKA (reference sequence). CDR3 length: 13 residues. The CDR3 coding sequence is TGCAGTGCTAGAGACTTATTCAAGGAGACCCAGTACTTC. Residues: CSARDLFKETQYF.

As regards this clonotype: Given the absence of the conserved phenylalanine or tryptophan at the CDR3 end, a read error is likely. This chain joins TRBV19 and TRBJ1-5; perhaps TRBD1 as D (5 bases). Between the trimmed V and J ends, which lost 7 bases and 2 bases, there was a span of 18 bases. The germline V gene encodes CDR1 LNHDA and CDR2 SQIVND (reference sequence). The CDR3 is 16 amino acids. The CDR3 loop is CASTPRGLGGNQPQHS. The CDR3, as DNA: TGTGCCAGTACCCCCCGGGGCTTAGGGGGCAATCAGCCCCAGCATTCT.

This clonotype was recorded a few times. The chain has TRBV7-2 and TRBJ1-1, with TRBD1 matching over 9 bases. Germline loops: CDR1 SGHTA, CDR2 FQGNSA. The V gene end was trimmed by 5 bases and the J gene end by 10 bases; junction bases not matched to a gene: 11. The CDR3 runs 14 residues. CDR3 region: CASSAGTGPEGAFF. DNA of the CDR3: TGTGCCAGCAGCGCCGGGACAGGGCCCGAAGGAGCTTTCTTT.

The J gene is TRBJ2-7, the V gene TRBV7-9; D might be TRBD2 (7 bases). The CDR3 runs 21 residues. The germline V gene encodes CDR1 SEHNR and CDR2 FQNEAQ (reference sequence). V was cut by 2 bases and J by 7 bases, with 36 bases left in between. As DNA, the CDR3 is TGTGCCAGCAGCTTAATTACTCTGCGCGGGGGCGTCCCCCTCCATGGTAGAGAGCAGTACTTC. Translating it yields CASSLITLRGGVPLHGREQYF.

The rearrangement joins TRBV29-1 to TRBJ2-3; 8 bases match TRBD2. CDR1 SQVTM and CDR2 ANQGSEA come from the germline V gene. The CDR3 loop spans 16 amino acids. The V segment lost 2 bases and the J segment 2 bases; nucleotides outside the gene matches: 9. The CDR3 DNA is TGCAGCGTTGAACGTAGTAGCGGGATAACCACAGATACGCAGTATTTT. Its protein product is CSVERSSGITTDTQYF.

The sample holds a few counts of this clonotype. A junction boundary mismatches the germline segment, possibly from a read error. The V gene is TRBV4-1, the J gene TRBJ2-2; 7 bases are a match to TRBD2. This CDR3 contains 13 residues. Germline-derived CDR1 and CDR2 are MGHRA and YSYEKL. CDR3 sequence reads: CASSQGLTGELFF. CDR3 nucleotide sequence: TGTGCCAGCAGCCAGGGACTAACCGGGGAGCTGTTTTTT.

The J gene is TRBJ2-7, the V gene TRBV12-3 or TRBV12-4; tentative D call: TRBD2 (5 bases). Trimming took off 6 bases at V and 3 bases at J, with 15 bases between the two ends. The CDR3 is made up of 14 amino acids. This CDR3 reads CASSPFTRSYEQYF. The CDR3 DNA sequence: TGTGCCAGCAGCCCCTTTACTAGAAGCTACGAGCAGTACTTC.

This rearrangement joins TRBV5-4 to TRBJ1-2; 7 nucleotides agree with TRBD1. The CDR3 length is 14 residues. V lost 3 bases, J lost 8 bases, and 10 bases stayed unmatched. CDR1 is SGHNT and CDR2 is YYREEE in the germline V gene (reference sequence). The CDR3 spells CASSWVQGRGGYTF. CDR3 in DNA: TGTGCCAGCAGCTGGGTACAGGGGCGGGGAGGCTACACCTTC. Combining the CDR3 with reference TRBV5-4 and TRBJ1-2 gives the whole variable domain ETGVTQSPTHLIKTRGQQVTLRCSSQSGHNTVSWYQQALGQGPQFIFQYYREEENGRGNFPPRFSGLQFPNYSSELNVNALELDDSALYLCASSWVQGRGGYTFGSGTRLTVV.

This clonotype was found a few times. The rearrangement links TRBV2 to TRBJ1-2; D is perhaps TRBD1 (5 bases). This CDR3 is built from 15 residues. Germline CDR1 is SNHLY and CDR2 is FYNNEI. Trimming removed 5 bases at V and 8 bases at J, with 21 bases between. CDR3 loop: CASSWSGTPPTGYTF. Here the CDR3 DNA reads TGTGCCAGCAGTTGGTCCGGGACTCCACCTACAGGCTACACCTTC.

The V and J genes are TRBV7-9 and TRBJ2-1; 9 positions agree with TRBD1. The germline CDR1 and CDR2 sequences are SEHNR and FQNEAQ (reference sequence). V gave up 4 bases and J gave up 3 bases; unmatched junction bases: 19. The CDR3 is 20 amino acids. The CDR3 DNA is TGTGCCAGCAGCTCCACCCAGGGGGACAGGGTCTTCATTTTCTACAATGAGCAGTTCTTC. Translation: CASSSTQGDRVFIFYNEQFF.

The chain combines TRBV7-6 with TRBJ1-1; the D is unclear. V lost 5 bases to trimming and J lost 5 bases, with 15 bases between them. In germline, CDR1 is SGHVS, CDR2 FNYEAQ. This CDR3 spans 14 amino acids. In DNA, the CDR3 is TGTGCCAGCAGCGGACCCCCCGGAACGACTGAAGCTTTCTTT. This encodes CASSGPPGTTEAFF.

This clonotype came up a few times. The V call is TRBV4-3, the J call TRBJ2-7; a possible D gene is TRBD2 (7 bases). The CDR3 covers 16 residues. Germline CDR1 reads LGHNA; CDR2 reads YSLEER. V was cut by 1 base and J by 4 bases, with 17 bases left in between. In DNA, the CDR3 is TGCGCCAGCAGCCAAGGACAGGCCTGGACTAGGTACGAGCAGTACGTC. Translating it yields CASSQGQAWTRYEQYV.

This clonotype was counted at least ten times. This rearrangement joins TRBV28 to TRBJ1-2, with 7 positions matching TRBD1. V lost 2 bases and J lost 4; bases outside the gene matches: 7. The CDR3 consists of 15 residues. CDR1 is MDHEN, CDR2 SYDVKM, per germline. The CDR3 here is CASSLGTDSSYGYTF. The DNA for the CDR3 is TGTGCCAGCAGTTTAGGGACAGATAGTTCCTATGGCTACACCTTC.

The chain is built from TRBV7-6 and TRBJ2-3; no firm D call. The germline gives CDR1 SGHVS, CDR2 FNYEAQ. V lost 3 bases and J 3 bases, leaving 10 bases between the germline ends. The CDR3 is 14 residues long. DNA of the CDR3: TGTGCCAGCAGCTTCTCTATGGGGACAGATACGCAGTATTTT. This translates into CASSFSMGTDTQYF.

This clonotype was seen many times. V gene TRBV6-5 combines with J gene TRBJ2-7, with 8 bases lining up with TRBD2. This CDR3 contains 16 residues. In germline, CDR1 is MNHEY, CDR2 SVGAGI. V lost 0 bases, J lost 3 bases, and 7 bases stayed unmatched. CDR3 amino acids: CASSYSSAGGFYEQYF. The CDR3 DNA follows: TGTGCCAGCAGTTACTCCTCCGCGGGGGGCTTCTACGAGCAGTACTTC.

The chain couples TRBV11-2 to TRBJ1-2; maybe TRBD1 (6 bases). The ends were cut back, 1 base at V and 3 bases at J, with 9 bases in the middle. CDR1 is SGHAT, CDR2 FQNNGV, per germline. The CDR3 consists of 14 residues. CDR3 coding DNA: TGTGCCAGCAGCTTAGTTTCAGGGGACTATGGCTACACCTTC. It translates to CASSLVSGDYGYTF.

This clonotype was found a few times. This sequence joins TRBV7-6 and TRBJ1-2; weak D call: TRBD1 (5 bases). Trimming left V 3 bases short and J 4 bases short, with 15 bases between. In germline, CDR1 is SGHVS, CDR2 FNYEAQ. The CDR3 spans 15 residues. The CDR3 loop is CASSFVGTGFYGYTF. CDR3 nucleotide sequence: TGTGCCAGCAGCTTCGTAGGGACCGGGTTCTATGGCTACACCTTC.

This clonotype was found once. The V gene is TRBV4-3, the J gene TRBJ2-3, with TRBD2 identical over 12 bases. CDR3 length: 16 amino acids. With 3 bases clipped from V and 7 bases from J, the junction kept 8 bases outside the gene matches. Per the germline V gene, CDR1 is LGHNA and CDR2 is YSLEER. The CDR3 sequence: CASSQRLAGDGNTQYF. The CDR3 DNA follows: TGCGCCAGCAGCCAGAGACTAGCGGGAGATGGAAATACGCAGTATTTT.

With regard to this clonotype: A read error may explain this, as a much larger clone is one base away. The V call is TRBV7-6, the J call TRBJ2-2; 9 bases align to TRBD1. The CDR3 length is 15 residues. Per the germline V gene, CDR1 is SGHVS and CDR2 is FNYEAQ. This CDR3 reads CASSRDRDSTGVLFF. CDR3 nucleotide sequence: TGTGCCAGCAGCCGGGACAGGGATTCGACCGGGGTGCTGTTTTTT.

The V gene is TRBV6-6, the J gene TRBJ1-1; possibly TRBD1 for D (6 bases). The CDR3 consists of 13 residues. Looked up from germline, CDR1 is MNHNY and CDR2 is SVGAGI (reference sequence). Trimming stripped 7 bases from V and 5 bases from J, with 14 bases between. The CDR3 loop reads CASTSGVRTEAFF. CDR3 DNA sequence: TGTGCCAGCACCTCAGGGGTCCGGACTGAAGCTTTCTTT.

This chain links TRBV25-1 with TRBJ2-7; the D gene is possibly TRBD1 (5 bases). V was pared by 1 base and J by 6 bases, with 16 bases between. Germline loops: CDR1 MGHDK, CDR2 SYGVNS. The CDR3 covers 15 residues. The CDR3 loop reads CASSELGPAYSEQYF. The CDR3 DNA sequence: TGTGCCAGCAGTGAATTGGGGCCGGCCTACTCCGAGCAGTACTTC.

This clonotype appeared a single time. The chain links TRBV20-1 to TRBJ2-7; 7 bases align to TRBD1. In germline, CDR1 is DFQATT, CDR2 SNEGSKA (reference sequence). V lost 2 bases, J lost 1 base, and 8 bases stayed unmatched. This CDR3 has 15 residues. The CDR3 DNA reads TGCAGTGCTAGACGAGATGACAGGGCGTCCTACGAGCAGTACTTC. It is translated as CSARRDDRASYEQYF.

The rearrangement links TRBV15 to TRBJ1-5; no firm D call. The V gene lost 1 base and the J gene lost 1 base, with 5 bases spanning the gap. CDR1 is LNHNV, CDR2 YYDKDF, per germline (reference sequence). The CDR3 has 14 residues. The CDR3 sequence: CATSRGRSNQPQHF. DNA for the CDR3: TGTGCCACCAGCAGAGGACGGAGCAATCAGCCCCAGCATTTT.

The rearrangement joins TRBV12-3 or TRBV12-4 to TRBJ1-1, with D possibly TRBD1 on 6 matching bases. Trimming removed 1 base from V and 0 bases from J, with 9 bases in between. The CDR3 spans 15 residues. CDR3 nucleotides: TGTGCCAGCAGTTTAGTTGAGGGGGTGAACACTGAAGCTTTCTTT. This gives the protein CASSLVEGVNTEAFF.

This clonotype was picked up one time. J is TRBJ2-2 and V is TRBV11-3; 13 nucleotides line up with TRBD2. Germline V gives CDR1 SGHNT, CDR2 YENEEA. The CDR3 is 16 amino acids. The trim removed 5 bases at V and 7 bases at J, leaving 7 bases unmatched. As DNA, the CDR3 is TGTGCCAGCAGCCCTCGACTAGCGGGAGGAGTCGGGGAGCTGTTTTTT. Translating gives CASSPRLAGGVGELFF.

Many counts were recorded for this clonotype. J is TRBJ2-3 and V is TRBV6-1, with TRBD2 identical over 10 bases. The trim removed 5 bases at V and 3 bases at J, leaving 2 bases unmatched. Germline V gene lookup returns CDR1 MNHNS and CDR2 SASEGT. CDR3 length equals 14 residues. The CDR3 region is CASSRLAGTDTQYF. The DNA of the CDR3 is TGTGCCAGCAGTCGACTAGCGGGTACAGATACGCAGTATTTT.

This rearrangement joins TRBV7-8 to TRBJ2-1; D may be TRBD2 (5 bases). V lost 3 bases, J lost 2 bases, and 11 bases lay in between. The CDR3 extends over 15 amino acids. CDR1 SGHVS and CDR2 FQNEAQ come from the germline V gene. CDR3 nucleotide sequence: TGTGCCAGCAGCTTGCTAGCTGTAGCCTACAATGAGCAGTTCTTC. Protein product: CASSLLAVAYNEQFF.

The rearrangement joins TRBV29-1 to TRBJ1-2, with TRBD1 as a possible D gene (5 bases). This CDR3 spans 13 amino acids. CDR1 and CDR2 (germline): SQVTM, ANQGSEA. V was clipped by 5 bases and J by 2 bases, with 12 bases between them. CDR3 amino acids: CSVYGDGNYGYTF. CDR3 nucleotide sequence: TGCAGCGTTTACGGGGACGGGAACTATGGCTACACCTTC.

The CDR3 DNA follows: TGTGCCAGCACCCGGGTGGGCAAAGATACGCAGTATTTT. This sequence encodes CASTRVGKDTQYF. The V call is TRBV12-3 or TRBV12-4, the J call TRBJ2-3; no clear D. This CDR3 region has 13 residues. V lost 7 bases and J lost 5, with 13 bases in between.